Listed here is a single T cell receptor (beta chain). This record comes from a study of cytomegalovirus exposure and HLA in healthy donors. With 60 Vbeta and 13 Jbeta primers, the PCR was carried out. Libraries were prepared by immunoSEQ multiplex PCR; TCRdb keeps only in-frame clonotypes and omits some of them. The sample includes 110,000 to 150,000 clones, about four fifths seen only once; the top ten take roughly 4%. The CDR3 is 13 amino acids. Germline CDR1 reads KGHSH; CDR2 reads LQKENI. The genes are TRBV18 and TRBJ2-5; 7 bases are a match to TRBD1. The DNA end is more similar to TRBJ2-7, so the J call may be wrong. This TCR derives from a woman in her thirties or forties in good health and CMV-seropositive. Material for sequencing was PBMCs. Here the CDR3 DNA reads TGTGCCAGCTCACAGGGACAGTCCTACGAGCAGTACTTC. This sequence encodes CASSQGQSYEQYF.